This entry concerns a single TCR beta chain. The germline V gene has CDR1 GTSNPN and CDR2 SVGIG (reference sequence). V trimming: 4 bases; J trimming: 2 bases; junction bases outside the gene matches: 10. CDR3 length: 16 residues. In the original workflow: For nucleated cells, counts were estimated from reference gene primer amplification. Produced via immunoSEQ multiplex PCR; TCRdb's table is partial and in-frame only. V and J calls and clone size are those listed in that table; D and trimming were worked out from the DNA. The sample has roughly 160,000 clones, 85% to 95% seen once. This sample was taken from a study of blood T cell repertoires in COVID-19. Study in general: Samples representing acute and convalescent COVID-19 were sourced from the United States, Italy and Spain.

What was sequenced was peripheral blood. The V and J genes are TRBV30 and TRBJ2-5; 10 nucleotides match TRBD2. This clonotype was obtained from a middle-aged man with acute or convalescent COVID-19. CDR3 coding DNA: TGTGCCTGGACTAGCGGGAGTGGAGGAGGTCAAGAGACCCAGTACTTC. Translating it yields CAWTSGSGGGQETQYF.